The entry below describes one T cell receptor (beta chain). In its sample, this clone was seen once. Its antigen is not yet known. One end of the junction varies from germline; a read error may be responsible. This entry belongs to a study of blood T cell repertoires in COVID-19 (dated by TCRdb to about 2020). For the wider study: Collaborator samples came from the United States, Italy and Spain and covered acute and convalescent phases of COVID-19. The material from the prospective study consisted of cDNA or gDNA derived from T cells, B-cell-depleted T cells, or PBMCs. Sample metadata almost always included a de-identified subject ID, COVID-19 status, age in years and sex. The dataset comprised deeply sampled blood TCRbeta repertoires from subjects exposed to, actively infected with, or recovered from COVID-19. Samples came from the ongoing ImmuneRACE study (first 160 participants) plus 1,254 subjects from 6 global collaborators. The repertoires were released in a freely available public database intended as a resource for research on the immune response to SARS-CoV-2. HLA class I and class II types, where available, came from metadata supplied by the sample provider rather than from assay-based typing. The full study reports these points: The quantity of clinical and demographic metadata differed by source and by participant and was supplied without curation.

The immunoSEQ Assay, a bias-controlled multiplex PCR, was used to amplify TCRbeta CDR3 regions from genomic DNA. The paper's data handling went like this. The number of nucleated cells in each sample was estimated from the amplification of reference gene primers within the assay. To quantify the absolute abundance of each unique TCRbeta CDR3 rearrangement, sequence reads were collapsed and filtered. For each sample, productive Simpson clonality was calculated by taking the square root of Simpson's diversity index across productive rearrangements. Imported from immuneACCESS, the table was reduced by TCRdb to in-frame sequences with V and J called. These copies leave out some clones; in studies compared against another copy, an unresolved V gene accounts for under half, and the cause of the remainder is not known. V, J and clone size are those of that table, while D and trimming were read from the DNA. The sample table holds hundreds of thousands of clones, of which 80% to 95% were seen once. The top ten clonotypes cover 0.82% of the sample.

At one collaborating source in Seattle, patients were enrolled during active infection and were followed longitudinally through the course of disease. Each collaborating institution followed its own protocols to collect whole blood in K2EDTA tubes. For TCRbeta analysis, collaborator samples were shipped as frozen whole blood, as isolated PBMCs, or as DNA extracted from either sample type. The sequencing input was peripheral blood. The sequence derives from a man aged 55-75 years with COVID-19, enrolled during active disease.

CDR3 loop: CASSRLSGRAIPF. The DNA reads as follows: TGTGCCAGCAGCCGTCTCAGCGGGAGGGCCATCCCTTTT. Recombination linked TRBV28 to TRBJ2-3, with 10 bases in between that match TRBD2. Its CDR3 holds 13 amino acids, cysteine through phenylalanine. Only CDR3 DNA is held: 39 bases, read in frame from base 1. According to the germline V gene, CDR1 reads MDHEN and CDR2 reads SYDVKM.